This TCR beta chain was documented in a study of blood T cell repertoires in COVID-19. The V end lost 5 bases, the J end lost 2 bases, and 19 bases lay between the germline ends. Germline-derived CDR1 and CDR2 are MNHEY and SVGEGT. The CDR3 has 18 amino acids. This clone occurred once. In the original analysis: Reference gene primers were amplified, and this amplification served to estimate nucleated cell counts. Measured with immunoSEQ multiplex PCR; TCRdb has only the in-frame clones, and not every one. V and J calls and clone size are those listed in that table; D and trimming were worked out from the DNA. The data hold some 140,000 clones, with less than 90% observed a single time. This study enrolled people aged about 18 to 100 from around 26 US geographic areas.

This sequence joins TRBV6-2 or TRBV6-3 and TRBJ2-6; D is unclear. The receptor was isolated from a man aged 40-49 years with acute COVID-19. The sequencing sample was made of PBMCs or T cells enriched from blood (not recorded which). As DNA, the CDR3 is TGTGCCAGCAGTATGGGCGCAGGAACCGTCACTGGGGCCAACGTCCTGACTTTC. It yields the protein CASSMGAGTVTGANVLTF.